These T cell receptor beta chains were read from a single sample in a study of blood T cell repertoires in COVID-19. TCRdb's copy holds only in-frame clones and misses some; the assay was immunoSEQ multiplex PCR. Seen here are roughly 330,000 clones, around 86% observed once, and the top ten hold under 2%. Input material: peripheral blood. These receptors came from a woman aged 45-59 years with acute or convalescent COVID-19. CDR3s include the opening cysteine and the closing phenylalanine or tryptophan.

>TRBV28
CASSYSGRGETQYF
>TRBV3-1/TRBV3-2
CASSLREVNNEQFF
>TRBV7-2
CASSLGGGLGAEAFF
>TRBV5-1
CASTEEPNYGYTF
>TRBV7-2
CASSLAGTFYEQYF
>TRBV7-2
CASSLAAQGDIQYF
>TRBV30
CAWSGQDRVSIAFF
>TRBV6-6
CASRLAGEPDTQYF
>TRBV6-1
CASSEDGTSDRSYNEQFF
>TRBV9
CASSVGRTGDNEQFF
>TRBV7-2
CASSFRDRGAGANVLTF
>TRBV19
CASSIRAGLAKNIQYF
>TRBV7-6
CASSSGGPYSNQPQHF
>TRBV6-5
CASRLGLNYGYTF
>TRBV5-4
CASSLRTAPATNEKLFF
>TRBV9
CASSVGGQGANAFF
>TRBV28
CASSSYTQYF
>TRBV4-1
CASSGGGTGLTQYF
>TRBV5-4
CASSLQGPNTEAFF
>TRBV7-2
CASSGRDRGRGWETQYF
>TRBV28
CASSLQGREAFF
>TRBV5-6
CASSWDRGDGYTF
>TRBV19
CASSTSSGEKLFF
>TRBV5-1
CASSPYTGTDMEQYF
>TRBV10-3
CAAQAGTGNQPQHF
>TRBV27
CASSFIDEQFF
>TRBV28
CASSLLGSLYEQYF
>TRBV18
CASSPSQNYEQYF
>TRBV9
CASSVQGKPDTQYF
>TRBV2
CASSEGTVMNTEAFF
>TRBV28
CASTLGLAGYNEQFF
>TRBV27
CASSLYSGLINEQFF
>TRBV9
CASSQNAVLRSGNTIYF
>TRBV7-9
CASSSEIWGGTYEQYF
>TRBV4-1
CASSQAFGQPQHF
>TRBV28
CASSPGLGAPYEQYF
>TRBV24-1
CATSDPVLAGGNEQFF
>TRBV7-9
CASSLSPLTGAAFF
>TRBV7-3
CASSYKRTGAGMGETQYF
>TRBV7-2
CASSLAVQEETQYF
>TRBV25-1
CASSPGYQETQYF
>TRBV5-1
CASREPGLNEKLFF
>TRBV7-9
CASSLAGQNGGELFF
>TRBV11-1
CASSFRSSYNEQFF
>TRBV5-4
CASSQREVSEQYF
>TRBV3-1/TRBV3-2
CASSQERVASGDTQYF
>TRBV28
CASSLRTSGRSEQFF
>TRBV5-4
CASSYDNNYGYTF
>TRBV6-5
CASFERGRNEKLFF
>TRBV10-3
CAISDSPYNEQFF
>TRBV6-4
CASSASGTSSYNEQFF
>TRBV15
CATSDWTGPSSFYEQYF
>TRBV7-2
CASSPPGAIQETQYF